Presented here are 21 T cell receptor beta chains from one specimen sequenced in a study of cytomegalovirus exposure and HLA in healthy donors. PCR was performed using 60 Vbeta and 13 Jbeta primers. Measured with immunoSEQ multiplex PCR; TCRdb has only the in-frame clones, and not every one. This sample has about 97,000 clones, with roughly 60% found just once. Sequenced material: PBMCs. All receptors come from a human donor in good health.

This clone has a handful of counts. V gene TRBV11-2 combines with J gene TRBJ1-1, with 9 bases lining up with TRBD1. The CDR3 length is 14 residues. V lost 0 bases and J lost 11; bases outside the gene matches: 7. Germline V gene lookup returns CDR1 SGHAT and CDR2 FQNNGV. CDR3 in DNA: TGTGCCAGCAGCTTAGACGGGACAGGGTTCGGGGCTTTCTTT. Its protein is CASSLDGTGFGAFF. The full variable domain, its missing parts supplied by reference TRBV11-2 and TRBJ1-1, is EAGVAQSPRYKIIEKRQSVAFWCNPISGHATLYWYQQILGQGPKLLIQFQNNGVVDDSQLPKDRFSAERLKGVDSTLKIQPAKLEDSAVYLCASSLDGTGFGAFFGQGTRLTVV.

The gene calls are TRBV29-1 and TRBJ2-1, with 7 bases that match TRBD2. The length of the CDR3 is 13 residues. V shed 7 bases, J shed 1 base, and the junction held 4 bases outside the gene matches. Germline V gives CDR1 SQVTM, CDR2 ANQGSEA. CDR3 sequence: CSAGLGSYNEQFF. As DNA, the CDR3 is TGCAGCGCCGGACTAGGGTCCTACAATGAGCAGTTCTTC.

The chain combines TRBV4-1 with TRBJ2-3, with 8 bases lining up with TRBD2. The V and J ends lost 5 bases and 7 bases, in that order; junction bases with no gene match: 2. Germline V gene data show CDR1 as MGHRA and CDR2 as YSYEKL. The CDR3 consists of 12 residues. The CDR3 bases are TGCGCCAGCAGCGCGGGGGGAAATACGCAGTATTTT. This translates into CASSAGGNTQYF.

This sequence joins TRBV11-2 and TRBJ2-1; 9 nucleotides agree with TRBD2. The germline gives CDR1 SGHAT, CDR2 FQNNGV. This CDR3 is 15 amino acids long. Unmatched junction bases numbered 2, after V lost 5 bases and J lost 0 bases. This CDR3 is CASSNSGSSYNEQFF. In DNA form, the CDR3 reads TGTGCCAGCAGCAATAGCGGGAGCTCCTACAATGAGCAGTTCTTC.

This clone appeared a few times. The germline gene is not matched at one end of the junction; a read error may be the cause. The chain has TRBV6-1 and TRBJ2-7; 7 bases fit TRBD2. The CDR3 spans 17 residues. Germline-derived CDR1 and CDR2 are MNHNS and SASEGT. The chain's CDR3 is CARSARGWRESLSEQYF. For the CDR3, the DNA is TGTGCCAGGAGTGCCCGGGGGTGGCGGGAGTCCCTCTCCGAGCAGTACTTC.

This clone was counted a few times. This sequence joins TRBV2 and TRBJ2-1; D is uncertain. The CDR3 consists of 15 residues. V lost 4 bases to trimming and J lost 0 bases, with 10 bases between them. Germline CDR1 reads SNHLY; CDR2 reads FYNNEI. The CDR3 region is CASSGAQASYNEQFF. Written as DNA, the CDR3 is TGTGCCAGCAGTGGGGCCCAGGCCTCCTACAATGAGCAGTTCTTC.

This chain uses TRBV4-1 with TRBJ2-7; 12 nucleotides match TRBD2. Germline V CDR1 and CDR2: MGHRA, YSYEKL. V was clipped by 4 bases and J by 4 bases; unmatched bases: 2. This CDR3 has 14 residues. The CDR3 spells CASSLGTSGYEQYF. CDR3 DNA: TGCGCCAGCAGCCTCGGGACTAGCGGGTACGAGCAGTACTTC.

The rearrangement joins TRBV5-1 to TRBJ2-7, with 11 bases aligning to TRBD2. With V trimmed by 4 bases and J by 2 bases, 5 bases remained unmatched. Germline values: CDR1 SGHRS, CDR2 YFSETQ. There are 15 residues in the CDR3. As DNA, the CDR3 is TGCGCCAGCAGCCTTATAGCGGGAGGGGCCTACGAGCAGTACTTC. This translates into CASSLIAGGAYEQYF.

This chain joins TRBV6-6 and TRBJ2-7, with D perhaps matching TRBD1 (6 bases). The CDR3 runs to 14 residues. Germline CDR1 and CDR2: MNHNY and SVGAGI (reference sequence). Trimming removed 6 bases from V and 0 bases from J, with 12 bases in between. For the CDR3, the DNA is TGTGCCAGCAGCAAGGGGGTAAACTCCTACGAGCAGTACTTC. Its translation: CASSKGVNSYEQYF.

The chain is built from TRBV6-6 and TRBJ2-7; 11 nucleotides align to TRBD2. Germline lookup yields CDR1 MNHNY and CDR2 SVGAGI (reference sequence). V lost 6 bases and J lost 4; bases outside the gene matches: 8. The CDR3 sequence is 15 residues long. CDR3 coding DNA: TGTGCCAGCAGACAGCCGGGACTAGCGGAGTACGAGCAGTACTTC. It translates to CASRQPGLAEYEQYF.

V and J are TRBV4-2 and TRBJ2-1; TRBD2 might be the D (6 bases). CDR1 and CDR2 (germline): LGHNA, YNFKEQ. The CDR3 loop spans 15 amino acids. Trimming shortened V by 1 base and J by 2 bases, and 9 bases separated the two germline ends. The CDR3: CASSQGGGAYNEQFF. The CDR3 DNA sequence: TGTGCCAGCAGCCAAGGAGGAGGGGCCTACAATGAGCAGTTCTTC.

This chain connects TRBV5-4 to TRBJ2-3, with D unclear. Per the germline V gene, CDR1 is SGHNT and CDR2 is YYREEE (reference sequence). The CDR3 runs 14 residues. Trimming pared 1 base from V and 0 bases from J, leaving 6 bases between. CDR3 DNA: TGTGCCAGCAGCTTGATAGCTAGCACAGATACGCAGTATTTT. Its protein product is CASSLIASTDTQYF.

The chain recombines TRBV6-5 with TRBJ2-7; tentatively, D is TRBD2 (6 bases). Germline V gene sequence: CDR1 MNHEY, CDR2 SVGAGI. Trimming pared 6 bases from V and 5 bases from J, leaving 17 bases between. CDR3 length: 14 amino acids. CDR3 sequence reads: CASSAGWQGHEQYF. CDR3 in DNA: TGTGCCAGCAGCGCGGGGTGGCAGGGACACGAGCAGTACTTC.

The chain employs TRBV5-1 and TRBJ2-1; 9 nucleotides line up with TRBD2. The V gene end was trimmed by 4 bases and the J gene end by 8 bases; junction bases not matched to a gene: 16. Germline-derived CDR1 and CDR2 are SGHRS and YFSETQ. This CDR3 contains 17 residues. The CDR3 sequence is CASSPVAGALDIYEQFF. The CDR3 DNA follows: TGCGCCAGCAGCCCGGTAGCGGGAGCTCTGGATATCTATGAGCAGTTCTTC.

This chain connects TRBV5-8 to TRBJ1-1, with 8 bases lining up with TRBD1. CDR3 length: 14 residues. The junction had 7 bases not matched to a gene; V was cut back by 6 bases and J by 3 bases. Germline-derived CDR1 and CDR2 are SGHTS and YDEGEE. CDR3 amino acids: CASTDRGVDTEAFF. The CDR3 nucleotides are TGTGCCAGCACCGACAGGGGTGTGGACACTGAAGCTTTCTTT.

This chain joins TRBV7-6 and TRBJ2-1; TRBD1 is a possible D gene (6 bases). Germline CDR1 SGHVS, CDR2 FNYEAQ. V was pared by 5 bases and J by 10 bases, with 15 bases between. The CDR3 contains 13 residues. The CDR3 sequence is CASSQGTVSEQFF. The CDR3 region has the DNA TGTGCCAGCAGCCAGGGGACCGTTTCGGAGCAGTTCTTC. Supplemented by reference TRBV7-6 and TRBJ2-1, the full variable domain reads GAGVSQSPRYKVTKRGQDVALRCDPISGHVSLYWYRQALGQGPEFLTYFNYEAQQDKSGLPNDRFSAERPEGSISTLTIQRTEQRDSAMYRCASSQGTVSEQFFGPGTRLTVL.

This clone was detected only once. CDR3 nucleotide sequence: TGTGCCAGCAGCTTGGGAGACAGGGGAACTAATGAAAAACTGTTTTTT. This translates into CASSLGDRGTNEKLFF. The chain links TRBV5-5 to TRBJ1-4; 8 bases are shared with TRBD1. V gave up 0 bases and J gave up 1 base; unmatched junction bases: 2. The CDR3 is made up of 16 amino acids. Germline loops: CDR1 SGHKS, CDR2 YYEKEE (reference sequence).

This clone was detected only a few times. The rearrangement joins TRBV11-2 to TRBJ1-1; TRBD1 matches at 9 bases. CDR1 is SGHAT and CDR2 is FQNNGV in the germline V gene. Germline trimming cut 3 bases from V and 2 bases from J; bases unmatched to any gene: 7. This CDR3 has 16 residues. The CDR3 region is CASSFGQGPLNTEAFF. CDR3 nucleotides: TGTGCCAGCAGCTTTGGACAGGGGCCATTAAACACTGAAGCTTTCTTT.

This clone was recorded once. The gene calls are TRBV4-1 and TRBJ2-1; 9 bases match TRBD1. J was trimmed by 8 bases and V by 3 bases; bases with no gene match: 2. The CDR3 has 13 residues. Germline CDR1 MGHRA, CDR2 YSYEKL. CDR3 DNA sequence: TGCGCCAGCAGCCAGGGACAGGGATATGAGCAGTTCTTC. Translating it yields CASSQGQGYEQFF.

The V and J genes are TRBV5-8 and TRBJ2-7; TRBD1 is a possible D gene (5 bases). CDR3 length equals 10 residues. Germline V CDR1 and CDR2: SGHTS, YDEGEE. V lost 7 bases and J 4 bases, leaving 6 bases between the germline ends. The CDR3 nucleotides are TGTGCCAGCGGGGCTTACGAGCAGTACTTC. Translated: CASGAYEQYF.

This clone showed up just a few times. The chain uses TRBV28 and TRBJ1-1; D is possibly TRBD1 (6 bases). The CDR3 runs to 16 residues. The V gene lost 4 bases and the J gene lost 3 bases, with 18 bases spanning the gap. Germline lookup yields CDR1 MDHEN and CDR2 SYDVKM. DNA of the CDR3: TGTGCCAGCAGTTCCGCGGCGGGGGGCAAGGACACTGAAGCTTTCTTT. Protein sequence: CASSSAAGGKDTEAFF.